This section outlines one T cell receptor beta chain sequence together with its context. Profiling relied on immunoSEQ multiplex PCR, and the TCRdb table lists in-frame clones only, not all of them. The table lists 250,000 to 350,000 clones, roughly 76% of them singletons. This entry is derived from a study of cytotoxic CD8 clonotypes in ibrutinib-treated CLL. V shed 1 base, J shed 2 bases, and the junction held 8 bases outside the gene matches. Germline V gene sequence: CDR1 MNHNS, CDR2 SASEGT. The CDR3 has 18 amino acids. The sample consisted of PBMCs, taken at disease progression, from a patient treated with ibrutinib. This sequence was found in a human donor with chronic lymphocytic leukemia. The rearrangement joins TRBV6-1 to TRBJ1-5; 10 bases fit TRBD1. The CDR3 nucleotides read TGTGCCAGCAGTGAAGGACAGGGGGCTAGGATTGGCAATCAGCCCCAGCATTTT. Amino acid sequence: CASSEGQGARIGNQPQHF.